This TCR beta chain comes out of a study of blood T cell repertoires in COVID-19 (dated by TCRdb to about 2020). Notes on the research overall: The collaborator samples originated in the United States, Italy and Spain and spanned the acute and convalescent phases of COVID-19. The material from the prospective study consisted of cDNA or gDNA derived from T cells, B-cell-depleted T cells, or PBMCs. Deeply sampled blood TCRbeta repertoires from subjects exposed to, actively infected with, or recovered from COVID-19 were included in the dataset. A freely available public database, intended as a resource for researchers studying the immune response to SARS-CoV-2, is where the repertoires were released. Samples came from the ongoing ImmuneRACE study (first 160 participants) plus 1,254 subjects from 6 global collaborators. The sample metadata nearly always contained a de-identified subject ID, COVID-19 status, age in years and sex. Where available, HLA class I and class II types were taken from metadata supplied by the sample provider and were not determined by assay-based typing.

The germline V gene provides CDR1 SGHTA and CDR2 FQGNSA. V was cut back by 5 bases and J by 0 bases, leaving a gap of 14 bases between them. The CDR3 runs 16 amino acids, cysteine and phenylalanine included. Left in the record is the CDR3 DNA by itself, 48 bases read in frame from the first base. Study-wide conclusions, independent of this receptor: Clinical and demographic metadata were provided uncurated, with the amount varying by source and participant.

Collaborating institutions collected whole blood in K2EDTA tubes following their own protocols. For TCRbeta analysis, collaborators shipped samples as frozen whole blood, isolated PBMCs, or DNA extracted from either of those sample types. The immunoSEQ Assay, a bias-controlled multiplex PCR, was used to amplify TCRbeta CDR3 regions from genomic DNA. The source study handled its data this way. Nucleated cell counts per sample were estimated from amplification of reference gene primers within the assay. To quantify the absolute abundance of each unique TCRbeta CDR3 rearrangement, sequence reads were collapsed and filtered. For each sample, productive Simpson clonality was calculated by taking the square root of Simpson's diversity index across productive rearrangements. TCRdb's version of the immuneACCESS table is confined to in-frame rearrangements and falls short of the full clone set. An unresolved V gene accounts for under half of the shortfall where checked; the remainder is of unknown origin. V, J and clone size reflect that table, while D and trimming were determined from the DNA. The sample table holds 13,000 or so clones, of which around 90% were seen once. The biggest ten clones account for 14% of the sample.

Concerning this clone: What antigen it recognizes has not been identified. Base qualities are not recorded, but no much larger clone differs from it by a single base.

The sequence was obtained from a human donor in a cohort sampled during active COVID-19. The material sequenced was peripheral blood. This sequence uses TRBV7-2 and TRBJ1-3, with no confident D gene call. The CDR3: CASSQLSGFSGNTIYF. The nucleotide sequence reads TGTGCCAGCAGCCAACTGTCAGGCTTCTCTGGAAACACCATATATTTT. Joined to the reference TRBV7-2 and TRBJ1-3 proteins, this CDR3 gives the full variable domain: GAGVSQSPSNKVTEKGKDVELRCDPISGHTALYWYRQSLGQGLEFLIYFQGNSAPDKSGLPSDRFSAERTGGSVSTLTIQRTQQEDSAVYLCASSQLSGFSGNTIYFGEGSWLTVV.